The present entry profiles one TCR beta chain with its context. Authors' analysis steps: Amplification with reference gene primers provided the estimates of nucleated cell counts. Method: immunoSEQ multiplex PCR; TCRdb's copy keeps in-frame clones and lacks some. V, J and clone size are taken as reported in that table, and D and trimming were inferred from the DNA itself. The table lists some 240,000 clones, around 82% of them singletons. This record belongs to a study of blood T cell repertoires in COVID-19. J lost 6 bases, V lost 1 base, and 12 bases had no gene match. Germline-derived CDR1 and CDR2 are SGHNT and YENEEA. The CDR3 spans 16 residues.

The chain couples TRBV11-3 to TRBJ2-7; 7 bases fit TRBD1. The sequence was collected from a human donor in a cohort sampled during active COVID-19. Specimen: peripheral blood. CDR3 DNA: TGTGCCAGCAGCTTAGGACAGGGAACGGGTCGTGCCGAGCAGTACTTC. This translates into CASSLGQGTGRAEQYF.